Sequencing of this T cell receptor (beta chain) was carried out in a study of PD-L1 blockade in urothelial cancer. This CDR3 spans 15 amino acids. CDR1 is LNHDA and CDR2 is SQIVND in the germline V gene (reference sequence). The V gene lost 5 bases and the J gene lost 3 bases, with 14 bases spanning the gap. Libraries were prepared by immunoSEQ multiplex PCR; TCRdb keeps only in-frame clonotypes and omits some of them. The sample carries about 100,000 clones, under 85% recorded once. The specimen was PBMCs, collected around atezolizumab (anti-PD-L1) treatment. The chain has TRBV19 and TRBJ2-4; D remains unclear. This sequence was found in a man aged 50-60 years with urothelial cancer. CDR3: CASSLAASVKNIQYF. The CDR3 nucleotides read TGTGCCAGTAGTCTCGCAGCGTCCGTCAAAAACATTCAGTACTTC.